The clone carrying this T cell receptor (beta chain) has only a few counts. Its specificity is unknown. The sample is drawn from a study of response to subunit inactivated influenza vaccine. The germline V gene encodes CDR1 DFQATT and CDR2 SNEGSKA (reference sequence). V lost 0 bases to trimming and J lost 3 bases, with 3 bases between them. The CDR3 is 12 amino acids. TCRdb called the RT-PCR reads again in MiXCR, with one record for every CDR3 protein. The profile covers 500,000 to 600,000 distinct CDR3 sequences, with about 15% appearing a single time and less than 4% taken by the ten largest. General study findings and limits: Few new T cells, the authors suggested, are recruited by each seasonal influenza vaccination.

This sequence was found in a man between 50 and 75 years old who received an inactivated influenza vaccine. V usage is TRBV20-1 and J usage is TRBJ1-5; D is unclear. The material sequenced was CD4+ T cells sorted from PBMCs, taken 23 months after vaccination. The CDR3 protein is CSAREPNQPQHF. In DNA form, the CDR3 reads TGCAGTGCTAGAGAACCCAATCAGCCCCAGCATTTT.